Presented here are 19 T cell receptor beta chains from one specimen sequenced in a study of human T cells and chemical hapten exposure. Stated time point: patch test 1, 2 weeks after DPC sensitization. Treatment in this sample: therapeutic diphenylcyclopropenone sensitization with weekly scalp DPC. TCRdb processed the RACE reads anew with MiXCR; each CDR3 protein has one entry. This repertoire shows some 380,000 distinct CDR3 sequences, approximately 4.4% found once; its top ten account for about 2.1%. Sequenced here: whole blood, sampled in connection with sensitization to the hapten diphenylcyclopropenone (DPC). The receptor source for this set is a woman in her forties or fifties with alopecia areata. Some clones in this sample may be carry-over from other donors' samples.

This clonotype was counted at least ten times. The chain combines TRBV28 with TRBJ2-1, with 8 bases fitting TRBD2. CDR1 MDHEN and CDR2 SYDVKM come from the germline V gene. V lost 7 bases, J lost 4 bases, and 9 bases stayed unmatched. This CDR3 has 15 residues. The chain's CDR3 is CASTPGVAGYNEQFF. The CDR3 coding sequence is TGTGCCAGCACCCCTGGGGTAGCGGGGTACAATGAGCAGTTCTTC.

CDR3 sequence (DNA): TGTGCCAGCAGCCGACAGTTGGGAGGGGAGACCCAGTACTTC. Translation: CASSRQLGGETQYF. This chain uses TRBV5-4 with TRBJ2-5; 7 nucleotides line up with TRBD2. J gave up 5 bases and V 4 bases, and 8 bases lay outside the gene matches. From germline, CDR1 is SGHNT and CDR2 YYREEE (reference sequence). The CDR3 runs 14 residues.

The table lists this clonotype with many counts. This chain connects TRBV7-9 to TRBJ2-6; TRBD1 agrees at 11 bases. This CDR3 is 17 amino acids long. The trim removed 5 bases at V and 2 bases at J, leaving 5 bases unmatched. Germline lookup yields CDR1 SEHNR and CDR2 FQNEAQ (reference sequence). CDR3 protein: CASSEGQGGTGANVLTF. The CDR3 nucleotides are TGTGCCAGCAGCGAGGGACAGGGGGGAACTGGGGCCAACGTCCTGACTTTC.

The genes are TRBV28 and TRBJ2-7; 8 bases line up with TRBD1. The V and J ends lost 10 bases and 3 bases, in that order; junction bases with no gene match: 11. The CDR3 consists of 14 residues. Germline loops: CDR1 MDHEN, CDR2 SYDVKM. In DNA, the CDR3 is TGTGCCACCCTGAGGACAGGGTCTTTCTACGAGCAGTACTTC. Amino acids: CATLRTGSFYEQYF.

The sample holds a few counts of this clonotype. The rearrangement joins TRBV6-5 to TRBJ2-3; TRBD2 agrees at 9 bases. This CDR3 region has 16 residues. CDR1 is MNHEY, CDR2 SVGAGI, per germline. The J segment lost 6 bases and the V segment lost 0 bases, leaving 7 bases of the junction unmatched. The CDR3 DNA follows: TGTGCCAGCAGTTACTCGATGCGGGAGGGGCCGGATACGCAGTATTTT. It specifies CASSYSMREGPDTQYF.

The chain employs TRBV3-1 and TRBJ1-2; the D gene is possibly TRBD1 (6 bases). V was cut by 0 bases and J by 1 base, with 15 bases left in between. Germline CDR1 is LGHDT and CDR2 is YNNKEL (reference sequence). This CDR3 contains 17 residues. Here the CDR3 DNA reads TGTGCCAGCAGCCAAGATGCCGGGACAACTTTTAACTATGGCTACACCTTC. The encoded protein is CASSQDAGTTFNYGYTF.

This clonotype was counted many times. The chain employs TRBV28 and TRBJ2-3; a possible D gene is TRBD1 (5 bases). Trimming cost V 5 bases and J 0 bases, with 18 bases left between them. The CDR3 totals 17 residues. Germline V gene sequence: CDR1 MDHEN, CDR2 SYDVKM. In DNA form, the CDR3 reads TGTGCCAGCAGTACCCCAGGAGACAGCATTAGCACAGATACGCAGTATTTT. Residues: CASSTPGDSISTDTQYF.

This clonotype showed up just a few times. This chain connects TRBV29-1 to TRBJ2-3; no clear D gene. From germline, CDR1 is SQVTM and CDR2 ANQGSEA. Trimming removed 4 bases from V and 5 bases from J, with 4 bases in between. The CDR3 loop spans 10 amino acids. CDR3 residues: CSVGEDTQYF. As DNA, the CDR3 is TGCAGCGTTGGTGAAGATACGCAGTATTTT.

Many counts were recorded for this clonotype. The rearrangement joins TRBV27 to TRBJ2-5, with 15 bases fitting TRBD2. The CDR3 totals 17 residues. Germline V gene lookup returns CDR1 MNHEY and CDR2 SMNVEV (reference sequence). V dropped 3 bases and J dropped 1; count of bases not matched to a gene: 3. CDR3 bases: TGTGCCAGCAGTTTGGGACTAGCGGGAGGCCCCCAAGAGACCCAGTACTTC. Its translation: CASSLGLAGGPQETQYF.

Many counts were recorded for this clonotype. The chain carries TRBV6-2 or TRBV6-3 and TRBJ1-2; the D is unclear. The length of the CDR3 is 13 residues. CDR1 is MNHEY and CDR2 is SVGEGT in the germline V gene. The V end lost 2 bases, the J end lost 3 bases, and 7 bases lay between the germline ends. The CDR3 spells CASSYSGYYGYTF. CDR3 bases: TGTGCCAGCAGTTACAGCGGCTACTATGGCTACACCTTC.

The table lists this clonotype with a few counts. This rearrangement joins TRBV2 to TRBJ2-3, with TRBD2 as a possible D gene (6 bases). With 3 bases removed from V and 8 bases from J, the gap between germline ends came to 18 bases. The CDR3 contains 15 residues. CDR1 and CDR2 from the germline V gene are SNHLY and FYNNEI. The CDR3 is CASSEVGVEGATQYF. The CDR3 coding sequence is TGTGCCAGCAGTGAGGTTGGGGTGGAGGGTGCTACGCAGTATTTT. Supplemented by reference TRBV2 and TRBJ2-3, the full variable domain reads EPEVTQTPSHQVTQMGQEVILRCVPISNHLYFYWYRQILGQKVEFLVSFYNNEISEKSEIFDDQFSVERPDGSNFTLKIRSTKLEDSAMYFCASSEVGVEGATQYFGPGTRLTVL.

This clonotype was detected a few times. The gene calls are TRBV12-3 or TRBV12-4 and TRBJ2-1, with TRBD2 identical over 10 bases. Germline trimming cut 7 bases from V and 5 bases from J; bases unmatched to any gene: 14. This CDR3 has 17 residues. The CDR3 loop reads CASTHPLLAGDDNEQFF. In nucleotides, the CDR3 is TGTGCCAGCACCCACCCCCTCCTAGCGGGAGATGACAATGAGCAGTTCTTC.

This clonotype was found many times. V is TRBV5-1 and J is TRBJ1-2, with D unclear. The CDR3 is 14 amino acids. The V end was cut by 0 bases, the J end by 5 bases, with 11 bases between. In germline, CDR1 is SGHRS, CDR2 YFSETQ. The CDR3 nucleotides read TGCGCCAGCAGCTTGGAAGGGAGGTCATATGGCTACACCTTC. Its protein is CASSLEGRSYGYTF.

In this sample, this clonotype turned up many times. This sequence joins TRBV5-1 and TRBJ1-1; TRBD1 might be the D (5 bases). The CDR3 runs 13 residues. From germline, CDR1 is SGHRS and CDR2 YFSETQ. V lost 5 bases and J lost 3, with 11 bases in between. CDR3 in DNA: TGCGCCAGCAGTCCCATCAGGGACACTGAAGCTTTCTTT. Protein sequence: CASSPIRDTEAFF.

The rearrangement links TRBV20-1 to TRBJ2-7, with TRBD2 as a possible D gene (5 bases). CDR3 length: 14 amino acids. The germline V gene encodes CDR1 DFQATT and CDR2 SNEGSKA (reference sequence). V lost 0 bases and J lost 3, with 12 bases in between. CDR3 sequence reads: CSARDLHGDYEQYF. The DNA of the CDR3 is TGCAGTGCTAGAGATCTGCACGGGGACTACGAGCAGTACTTC.

V usage is TRBV7-6 and J usage is TRBJ1-3, with no clear D. CDR3 length: 14 amino acids. V was cut by 1 base and J by 4 bases, with 8 bases left in between. CDR1 and CDR2 from the germline V gene are SGHVS and FNYEAQ. CDR3 amino acids: CASSLESGGNTIYF. The DNA for the CDR3 is TGTGCCAGCAGCTTAGAGTCGGGAGGAAACACCATATATTTT.

This clonotype was seen at least ten times. The genes are TRBV7-2 and TRBJ2-7; 7 bases align to TRBD2. V was pared by 7 bases and J by 5 bases, with 20 bases of the junction left unmatched. Germline lookup yields CDR1 SGHTA and CDR2 FQGNSA. The CDR3 contains 17 residues. CDR3 in amino acids: CASTVQAGASGSHEQYF. The CDR3, as DNA: TGTGCCAGCACCGTCCAAGCCGGGGCTAGCGGCTCTCACGAGCAGTACTTC.

The chain couples TRBV6-5 to TRBJ1-6; 9 positions match TRBD1. This CDR3 has 16 amino acids. Germline lookup yields CDR1 MNHEY and CDR2 SVGAGI. V lost 2 bases to trimming and J lost 6 bases; unmatched junction nucleotides: 5. The CDR3 loop is CASSYEQTGGNSPLHF. As DNA, the CDR3 is TGTGCCAGCAGTTACGAACAGACAGGGGGTAATTCACCCCTCCACTTT.

This clonotype has a count of ten or more. The chain couples TRBV20-1 to TRBJ1-2; D is perhaps TRBD1 (5 bases). The germline V gene encodes CDR1 DFQATT and CDR2 SNEGSKA (reference sequence). Trimming removed 3 bases at V and 7 bases at J, with 12 bases between. This CDR3 region has 12 residues. The CDR3 protein is CSARWPRGGYTF. In DNA, the CDR3 is TGCAGTGCTAGGTGGCCAAGGGGTGGCTACACCTTC.